Presented here are 18 T cell receptor beta chains from one specimen sequenced in a study of blood T cell repertoires in COVID-19. Profiling relied on immunoSEQ multiplex PCR, and the TCRdb table lists in-frame clones only, not all of them. The sample includes 250,000 to 300,000 clones, 81% of them seen just once. Sequencing was carried out using peripheral blood. These receptors originate from a woman between 55 and 75 years old with active or convalescent COVID-19.

The chain combines TRBV9 with TRBJ1-4; tentatively, D is TRBD1 (6 bases). V gave up 4 bases and J gave up 8 bases, with 15 bases separating them. CDR1 is SGDLS, CDR2 YYNGEE, per germline. This CDR3 is built from 14 residues. CDR3 protein: CASSQAGQGEKLFF. In DNA, the CDR3 is TGTGCCAGCAGCCAAGCGGGACAAGGGGAAAAACTGTTTTTT.

A remark on this clone: At one boundary the junction diverges from the germline segment, which might be a read error. This chain joins TRBV7-7 and TRBJ2-1, with 11 bases matching TRBD1. This CDR3 comprises 15 residues. Per the germline V gene, CDR1 is SSHAT and CDR2 is FNYEAQ (reference sequence). DNA of the CDR3: TGTGCTAGCAGCGCTAGGGACAGGGGGGACAATGAGCAGTTCTTC. It encodes CASSARDRGDNEQFF. The full variable domain, its missing parts supplied by reference TRBV7-7 and TRBJ2-1, is GAGVSQSPRYKVTKRGQDVTLRCDPISSHATLYWYQQALGQGPEFLTYFNYEAQPDKSGLPSDRFSAERPEGSISTLTIQRTEQRDSAMYRCASSARDRGDNEQFFGPGTRLTVL.

This clone showed up just once. This chain joins TRBV29-1 and TRBJ1-5, with 10 bases that match TRBD1. Germline CDR1 reads SQVTM; CDR2 reads ANQGSEA. The CDR3 has 15 amino acids. Trimming removed 5 bases from V and 7 bases from J; junction bases left unmatched: 11. The CDR3: CSVRTGGSLGQPQHF. CDR3 coding DNA: TGCAGCGTTCGGACAGGGGGTTCCTTGGGGCAGCCCCAGCATTTT.

V is TRBV9 and J is TRBJ2-3, with 8 bases identical to TRBD1. Trimming took 3 bases from V and 0 from J; bases not matched to a gene: 3. Germline V gene sequence: CDR1 SGDLS, CDR2 YYNGEE. This CDR3 region has 15 residues. This chain's CDR3 is CASSGTGFSTDTQYF. The CDR3 DNA reads TGTGCCAGCAGCGGGACAGGGTTTAGCACAGATACGCAGTATTTT.

This clone was seen more than once but under ten times. The genes are TRBV7-3 and TRBJ1-1; TRBD1 is a possible D gene (5 bases). This CDR3 is 13 amino acids long. Trimming cost V 2 bases and J 3 bases, with 7 bases left between them. Germline V gives CDR1 SGHTA, CDR2 FQGTGA. CDR3 sequence: CASSLQGDTEAFF. CDR3 DNA sequence: TGTGCCAGCAGCTTACAAGGGGACACTGAAGCTTTCTTT.

The CDR3 DNA reads as TGTGCCAGTAGTATAGGACAGGGGAGGAACTATGGCTACACCTTC. Its protein is CASSIGQGRNYGYTF. This chain links TRBV19 with TRBJ1-2, with 8 bases identical to TRBD1. This CDR3 is 15 amino acids long. V lost 1 base to trimming and J lost 2 bases; unmatched junction nucleotides: 3. Germline V gene sequence: CDR1 LNHDA, CDR2 SQIVND (reference sequence).

There are a few counts of this clone. Other DNA sequences in this sample translate to the same CDR3. DNA of the CDR3: TGTGCCAGCAGTTACGCGACAGGGTACGAGCAGTACTTC. Amino acids: CASSYATGYEQYF. The rearrangement joins TRBV6-5 to TRBJ2-7; 7 bases line up with TRBD1. Germline CDR1 and CDR2: MNHEY and SVGAGI. The V and J ends lost 2 bases and 4 bases, in that order; junction bases with no gene match: 2. This CDR3 is 13 amino acids long.

This chain connects TRBV7-2 to TRBJ2-2; TRBD1 matches at 12 bases. Germline V gene sequence: CDR1 SGHTA, CDR2 FQGNSA. The CDR3 runs to 16 residues. Trimming at V came to 5 bases and at J to 2 bases, leaving 3 bases not matched to a gene. The CDR3 loop reads CASSVGTGGNTGELFF. CDR3 in DNA: TGTGCCAGCAGCGTAGGGACAGGGGGCAACACCGGGGAGCTGTTTTTT.

V usage is TRBV5-5 and J usage is TRBJ2-5, with TRBD2 matching over 8 bases. The CDR3 loop spans 16 amino acids. Unmatched junction bases numbered 7, after V lost 3 bases and J lost 0 bases. The germline gives CDR1 SGHKS, CDR2 YYEKEE (reference sequence). CDR3 in amino acids: CASSYRGGLYQETQYF. In DNA, the CDR3 is TGTGCCAGCAGCTACCGGGGGGGTTTGTACCAAGAGACCCAGTACTTC.

The chain has TRBV5-4 and TRBJ1-2, with 8 bases lining up with TRBD1. Trimming cost V 4 bases and J 6 bases; bases outside gene matches: 8. The germline CDR1 and CDR2 sequences are SGHNT and YYREEE (reference sequence). This CDR3 is 14 amino acids long. This CDR3 reads CASSREGQVNGYTF. For the CDR3, the DNA is TGTGCCAGCAGCAGGGAGGGACAGGTGAATGGCTACACCTTC.

This chain connects TRBV27 to TRBJ1-1; tentative D call: TRBD1 (6 bases). Deletions cut 2 bases from V and 3 bases from J, with 7 bases between. There are 13 residues in the CDR3. Germline values: CDR1 MNHEY, CDR2 SMNVEV (reference sequence). The CDR3 region is CASSLAGDTEAFF. As DNA, the CDR3 is TGTGCCAGCAGTTTAGCAGGGGACACTGAAGCTTTCTTT.

This clone showed up just once. The CDR3 is CASSVSRDNPGHSEAFF. The CDR3 DNA reads as TGTGCCAGCAGCGTTTCCCGGGACAACCCTGGCCACTCTGAAGCTTTCTTT. The gene calls are TRBV9 and TRBJ1-1; tentatively, D is TRBD1 (6 bases). V dropped 2 bases and J dropped 6 bases, with 23 bases sitting between them. This CDR3 is 17 amino acids long. From germline, CDR1 is SGDLS and CDR2 YYNGEE.

The CDR3 nucleotides read TGTGCCAGCAGCCAAGCCGGGGGGGCAGAGACCCAGTACTTC. This sequence encodes CASSQAGGAETQYF. The V and J genes are TRBV4-2 and TRBJ2-5, with 8 bases that match TRBD2. This CDR3 region has 14 residues. J gave up 4 bases and V 1 base, and 2 bases lay outside the gene matches. The germline gives CDR1 LGHNA, CDR2 YNFKEQ.

The chain recombines TRBV19 with TRBJ1-2; 7 bases match TRBD1. The length of the CDR3 is 12 residues. V lost 9 bases and J lost 4; bases outside the gene matches: 5. The germline V gene has CDR1 LNHDA and CDR2 SQIVND (reference sequence). In nucleotides, the CDR3 is TGTGCCAGCAGGGACAGAAGCTATGGCTACACCTTC. Its translation: CASRDRSYGYTF.

The rearrangement uses TRBV6-5 and TRBJ1-4, with D possibly TRBD1 on 5 matching bases. This CDR3 has 16 residues. Looked up from germline, CDR1 is MNHEY and CDR2 is SVGAGI. With 2 bases removed from V and 4 bases from J, the gap between germline ends came to 14 bases. CDR3 DNA sequence: TGTGCCAGCAGTTACGGGGGGGGATATAGTAATGAAAAACTGTTTTTT. Its translation: CASSYGGGYSNEKLFF.

The gene calls are TRBV7-3 and TRBJ2-6, with 8 bases lining up with TRBD1. The junction had 8 bases not matched to a gene; V was cut back by 4 bases and J by 0 bases. Per the germline V gene, CDR1 is SGHTA and CDR2 is FQGTGA. The CDR3 totals 18 residues. CDR3 sequence reads: CASSSPRQGSSGANVLTF. The CDR3 nucleotides are TGTGCCAGCAGCTCTCCTCGACAGGGGAGCTCTGGGGCCAACGTCCTGACTTTC.

Points on this clone: The sample holds other DNA sequences that translate to the same CDR3. V is TRBV6-5 and J is TRBJ1-1; perhaps TRBD1 as D (6 bases). This CDR3 has 12 amino acids. Germline V gene data show CDR1 as MNHEY and CDR2 as SVGAGI. The germline V and J ends were trimmed by 6 bases and 8 bases, with 13 bases remaining between them. The CDR3 coding sequence is TGTGCCAGCAGCTCCCCCGGGACAGAAGCTTTCTTT. Residues: CASSSPGTEAFF.

The V gene is TRBV14, the J gene TRBJ2-3; D is possibly TRBD2 (6 bases). Germline V lookup: CDR1 SGHDN, CDR2 FVKESK. The CDR3 length is 15 residues. With 4 bases removed from V and 6 bases from J, the gap between germline ends came to 17 bases. The CDR3 nucleotides are TGTGCCAGCAGCCGAGGACCCGGGGGAACGGATACGCAGTATTTT. Encoded protein: CASSRGPGGTDTQYF.